This record looks at one T cell receptor beta chain sequence and its context. Per the authors' pipeline: Using reference gene primer amplification, nucleated cell counts were estimated. Data came from immunoSEQ multiplex PCR; TCRdb stores just in-frame clones and leaves some out. V, J and clone size are taken as reported in that table, and D and trimming were inferred from the DNA itself. Among approximately 150,000 clones listed, around 90% were seen once. Germline CDR1 reads SEHNR; CDR2 reads FQNEAQ (reference sequence). With 7 bases removed from V and 1 base from J, the gap between germline ends came to 8 bases. CDR3 size: 13 residues. The entry originates in a study of blood T cell repertoires in COVID-19. For the study at large: Sites in the United States, Italy and Spain provided acute and convalescent COVID-19 samples. PBMCs, B-cell-depleted T cells, or T cells provided the cDNA or gDNA that made up the material.

The chain has TRBV7-9 and TRBJ2-4; D is unclear. Sequencing input: peripheral blood. The receptor comes from a woman in her fifties or sixties with acute or convalescent COVID-19. The CDR3 protein is CASMHLAKNIQYF. DNA for the CDR3: TGTGCCAGCATGCACTTGGCCAAAAACATTCAGTACTTC.